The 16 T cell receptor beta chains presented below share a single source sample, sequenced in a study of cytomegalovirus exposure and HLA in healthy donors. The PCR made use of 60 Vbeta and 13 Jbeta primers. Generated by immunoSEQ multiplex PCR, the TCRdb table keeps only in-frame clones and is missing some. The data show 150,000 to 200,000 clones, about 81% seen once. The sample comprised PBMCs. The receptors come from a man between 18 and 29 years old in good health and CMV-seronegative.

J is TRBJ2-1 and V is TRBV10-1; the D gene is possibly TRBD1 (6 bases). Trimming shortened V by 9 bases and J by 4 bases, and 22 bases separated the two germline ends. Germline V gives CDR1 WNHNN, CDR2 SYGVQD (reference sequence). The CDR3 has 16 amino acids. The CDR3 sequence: CARIPGDPYQYNEQFF. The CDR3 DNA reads TGCGCCAGAATTCCAGGGGATCCCTATCAATACAATGAGCAGTTCTTC.

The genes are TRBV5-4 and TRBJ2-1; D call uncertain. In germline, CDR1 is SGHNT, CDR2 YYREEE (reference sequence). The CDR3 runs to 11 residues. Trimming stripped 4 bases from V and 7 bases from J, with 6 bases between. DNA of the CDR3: TGTGCCAGCAGCCAAATTAATGAGCAGTTCTTC. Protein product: CASSQINEQFF.

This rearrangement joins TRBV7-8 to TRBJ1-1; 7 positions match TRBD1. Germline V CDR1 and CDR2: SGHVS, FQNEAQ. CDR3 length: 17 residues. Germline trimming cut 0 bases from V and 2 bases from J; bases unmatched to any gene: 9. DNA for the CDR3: TGTGCCAGCAGCTTAGCCGGGACAGCAGAAAGAAACACTGAAGCTTTCTTT. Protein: CASSLAGTAERNTEAFF. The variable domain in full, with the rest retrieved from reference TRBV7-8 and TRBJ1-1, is GAGVSQSPRYKVAKRGQDVALRCDPISGHVSLFWYQQALGQGPEFLTYFQNEAQLDKSGLPSDRFFAERPEGSVSTLKIQRTQQEDSAVYLCASSLAGTAERNTEAFFGQGTRLTVV.

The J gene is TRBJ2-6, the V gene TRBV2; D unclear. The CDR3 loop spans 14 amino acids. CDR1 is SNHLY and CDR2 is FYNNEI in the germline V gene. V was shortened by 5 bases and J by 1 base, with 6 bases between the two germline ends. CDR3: CASSPSSGANVLTF. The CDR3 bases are TGTGCCAGCAGTCCCAGTTCTGGGGCCAACGTCCTGACTTTC.

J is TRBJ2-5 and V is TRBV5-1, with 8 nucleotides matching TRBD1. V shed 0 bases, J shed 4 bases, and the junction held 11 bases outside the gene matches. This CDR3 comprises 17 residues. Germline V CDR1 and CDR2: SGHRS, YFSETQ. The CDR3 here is CASSLDPPTGASETQYF. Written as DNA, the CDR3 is TGCGCCAGCAGCTTGGATCCCCCGACAGGGGCCTCAGAGACCCAGTACTTC. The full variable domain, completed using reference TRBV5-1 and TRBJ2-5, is KAGVTQTPRYLIKTRGQQVTLSCSPISGHRSVSWYQQTPGQGLQFLFEYFSETQRNKGNFPGRFSGRQFSNSRSEMNVSTLELGDSALYLCASSLDPPTGASETQYFGPGTRLLVL.

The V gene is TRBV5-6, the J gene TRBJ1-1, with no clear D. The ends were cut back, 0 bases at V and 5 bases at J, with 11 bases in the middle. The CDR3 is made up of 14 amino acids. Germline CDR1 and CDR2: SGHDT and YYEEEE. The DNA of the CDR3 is TGTGCCAGCAGCTTGGCCGGGGTAGGGACTGAAGCTTTCTTT. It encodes CASSLAGVGTEAFF.

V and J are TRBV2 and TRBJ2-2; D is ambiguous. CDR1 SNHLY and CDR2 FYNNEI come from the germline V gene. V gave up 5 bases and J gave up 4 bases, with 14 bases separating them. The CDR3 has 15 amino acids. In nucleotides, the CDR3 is TGTGCCAGCAGTAGGCTGTCTAGTGGCACCGGGGAGCTGTTTTTT. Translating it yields CASSRLSSGTGELFF.

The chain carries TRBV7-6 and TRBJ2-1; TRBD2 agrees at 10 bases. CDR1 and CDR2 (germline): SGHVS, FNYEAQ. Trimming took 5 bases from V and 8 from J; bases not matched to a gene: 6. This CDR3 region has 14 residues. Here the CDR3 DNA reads TGTGCCAGCAGCCCTGGGACTAGCGTCGATGAGCAGTTCTTC. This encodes CASSPGTSVDEQFF.

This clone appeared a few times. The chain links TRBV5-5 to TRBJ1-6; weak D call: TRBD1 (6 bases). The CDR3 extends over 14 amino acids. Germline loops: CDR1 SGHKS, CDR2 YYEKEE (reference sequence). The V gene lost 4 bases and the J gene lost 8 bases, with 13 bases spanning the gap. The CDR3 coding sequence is TGTGCCAGCAGCCGCACAGGGCTCGATTCACCCCTCCACTTT. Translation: CASSRTGLDSPLHF.

The CDR3 is CAVGPEAPPGELFF. DNA for the CDR3: TGTGCCGTCGGGCCGGAGGCTCCCCCCGGGGAGCTGTTTTTT. The gene calls are TRBV27 and TRBJ2-2, with D possibly being TRBD2 (5 bases). Trimming removed 11 bases from V and 6 bases from J, with 19 bases in between. CDR1 MNHEY and CDR2 SMNVEV come from the germline V gene (reference sequence). The CDR3 length is 14 residues.

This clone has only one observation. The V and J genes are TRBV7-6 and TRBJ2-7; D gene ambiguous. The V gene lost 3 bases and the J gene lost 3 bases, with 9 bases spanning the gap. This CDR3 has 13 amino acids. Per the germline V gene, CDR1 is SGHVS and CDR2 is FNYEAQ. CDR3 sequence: CASSLTYFYEQYF. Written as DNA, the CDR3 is TGTGCCAGCAGCTTGACATACTTCTACGAGCAGTACTTC.

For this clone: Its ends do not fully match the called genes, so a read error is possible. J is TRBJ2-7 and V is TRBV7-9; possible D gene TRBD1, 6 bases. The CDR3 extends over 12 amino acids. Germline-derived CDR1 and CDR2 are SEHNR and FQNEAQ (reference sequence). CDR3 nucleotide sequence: TGTTCCAGCAGAAAGACAGGAATAGAGCAGTACTTC. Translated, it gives CSSRKTGIEQYF.

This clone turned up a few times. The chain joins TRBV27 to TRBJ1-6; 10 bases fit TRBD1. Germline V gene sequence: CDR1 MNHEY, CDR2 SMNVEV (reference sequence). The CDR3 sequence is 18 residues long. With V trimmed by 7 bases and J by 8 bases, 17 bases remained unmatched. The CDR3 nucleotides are TGTGCCAGCATCTTTCCCCCCGCGACAGGGGGCAGGTATTCACCCCTCCACTTT. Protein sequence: CASIFPPATGGRYSPLHF.

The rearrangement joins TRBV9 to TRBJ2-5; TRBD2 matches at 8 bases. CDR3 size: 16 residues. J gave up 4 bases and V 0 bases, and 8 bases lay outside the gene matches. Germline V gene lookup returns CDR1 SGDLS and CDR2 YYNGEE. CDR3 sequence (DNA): TGTGCCAGCAGCGTAGAGTTAAGGGCGGGAGGAGAGACCCAGTACTTC. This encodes CASSVELRAGGETQYF.

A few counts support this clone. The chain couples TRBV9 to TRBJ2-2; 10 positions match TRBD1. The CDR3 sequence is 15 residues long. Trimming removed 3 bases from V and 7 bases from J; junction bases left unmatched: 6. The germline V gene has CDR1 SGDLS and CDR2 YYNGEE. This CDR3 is CASSASGTGVGELFF. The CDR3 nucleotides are TGTGCCAGCAGCGCCTCCGGGACAGGGGTCGGGGAGCTGTTTTTT.

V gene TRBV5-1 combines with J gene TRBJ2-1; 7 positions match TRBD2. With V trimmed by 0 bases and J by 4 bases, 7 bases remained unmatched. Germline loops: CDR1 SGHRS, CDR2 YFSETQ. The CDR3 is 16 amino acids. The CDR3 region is CASSLGNGGFYNEQFF. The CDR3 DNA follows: TGCGCCAGCAGCTTGGGTAACGGGGGGTTTTACAATGAGCAGTTCTTC.